Below, 10 T cell receptor beta chains from the same sample are listed, as sequenced in a study of blood T cell repertoires in COVID-19. Profiling relied on immunoSEQ multiplex PCR, and the TCRdb table lists in-frame clones only, not all of them. The sample carries around 360,000 clones, about 90% recorded once. Source material: PBMCs or T cells enriched from blood (not recorded which). The source is a woman aged 25 to 39 who had recovered from COVID-19.

This clone was seen just once. The rearrangement joins TRBV9 to TRBJ1-3; D is ambiguous. This CDR3 is built from 13 residues. Germline V gives CDR1 SGDLS, CDR2 YYNGEE. Deletions cut 4 bases from V and 0 bases from J, with 5 bases between. CDR3 nucleotide sequence: TGTGCCAGCAGCACAGCCTCTGGAAACACCATATATTTT. It yields the protein CASSTASGNTIYF. Combining the CDR3 with reference TRBV9 and TRBJ1-3 gives the whole variable domain DSGVTQTPKHLITATGQRVTLRCSPRSGDLSVYWYQQSLDQGLQFLIQYYNGEERAKGNILERFSAQQFPDLHSELNLSSLELGDSALYFCASSTASGNTIYFGEGSWLTVV.

J is TRBJ2-7 and V is TRBV15, with D possibly being TRBD1 (6 bases). V lost 3 bases and J 0 bases, leaving 18 bases between the germline ends. The CDR3 totals 17 residues. Germline CDR1 reads LNHNV; CDR2 reads YYDKDF (reference sequence). CDR3 sequence (DNA): TGTGCCACCAGCAGCTACCCGTCGACAGGAAGCTCCTACGAGCAGTACTTC. Translation gives CATSSYPSTGSSYEQYF.

The chain joins TRBV18 to TRBJ2-4; weak D call: TRBD2 (6 bases). V was cut by 3 bases and J by 3 bases, with 18 bases left in between. Germline V gives CDR1 KGHSH, CDR2 LQKENI. This CDR3 contains 17 residues. The CDR3 sequence is CASSPLTSPRGKNIQYF. In DNA form, the CDR3 reads TGTGCCAGCTCACCTCTCACTTCGCCGCGGGGCAAAAACATTCAGTACTTC.

The chain links TRBV11-3 to TRBJ2-3; a possible D gene is TRBD1 (6 bases). Germline V gene sequence: CDR1 SGHNT, CDR2 YENEEA. The CDR3 is 14 residues long. V dropped 6 bases and J dropped 4 bases, with 14 bases sitting between them. The CDR3 sequence: CASSHREGPDTQYF. CDR3 sequence (DNA): TGTGCCAGCAGTCACAGGGAAGGACCAGATACGCAGTATTTT.

The gene calls are TRBV7-8 and TRBJ1-3, with 7 bases fitting TRBD1. CDR3 length: 16 amino acids. The V gene's germline CDR1 is SGHVS and CDR2 FQNEAQ. After removal of 5 bases from V and 2 bases from J, the junction contained 9 bases not matched to a gene. The CDR3 DNA sequence: TGTGCCAGCAGCCGATCCACGGGGACAGCTGGAAACACCATATATTTT. It specifies CASSRSTGTAGNTIYF.

This clone showed up just a few times. One end of the junction is discordant with germline, which a read error may explain. The rearrangement links TRBV7-7 to TRBJ2-7, with TRBD2 matching 10 bases. CDR3 length: 15 amino acids. The germline V gene has CDR1 SSHAT and CDR2 FNYEAQ (reference sequence). In nucleotides, the CDR3 is TGTGCTAGCAGCTTATCTAGCGGGGGCTCCTACGAGCAGTACTTC. This translates into CASSLSSGGSYEQYF. The full variable domain, completed using reference TRBV7-7 and TRBJ2-7, is GAGVSQSPRYKVTKRGQDVTLRCDPISSHATLYWYQQALGQGPEFLTYFNYEAQPDKSGLPSDRFSAERPEGSISTLTIQRTEQRDSAMYRCASSLSSGGSYEQYFGPGTRLTVT.

The chain uses TRBV18 and TRBJ1-2; 8 bases line up with TRBD1. This CDR3 has 15 amino acids. The ends lost 6 bases at V and 2 bases at J; junction bases unmatched: 8. The germline CDR1 and CDR2 sequences are KGHSH and LQKENI. The CDR3 nucleotides are TGTGCCAGCTCGCTGACAGGGGAAAAAAACTATGGCTACACCTTC. Translating it yields CASSLTGEKNYGYTF.

CDR3 nucleotide sequence: TGTGCCAGCAGCTATCGGGGAGTCACCTACGAGCAGTACTTC. This codes for CASSYRGVTYEQYF. The V gene is TRBV11-2, the J gene TRBJ2-7; a possible D gene is TRBD2 (5 bases). V lost 4 bases and J lost 2, with 12 bases in between. Germline-derived CDR1 and CDR2 are SGHAT and FQNNGV. The CDR3 covers 14 residues.

The chain is built from TRBV18 and TRBJ1-4, with a possible D match to TRBD1 (6 bases). The CDR3 is made up of 16 amino acids. Germline assignment: CDR1 KGHSH and CDR2 LQKENI. The V end was cut by 3 bases, the J end by 4 bases, with 15 bases between. The CDR3 spells CASSPPAGQNNEKLFF. DNA for the CDR3: TGTGCCAGCTCACCTCCAGCGGGACAAAATAATGAAAAACTGTTTTTT.

The V gene is TRBV4-1, the J gene TRBJ1-2; 7 bases match TRBD1. The CDR3 is 13 residues long. CDR1 MGHRA and CDR2 YSYEKL come from the germline V gene. V was pared by 6 bases and J by 7 bases, with 8 bases of the junction left unmatched. CDR3 nucleotides: TGCGCCAGCAGTAAGACAGGGCTGGGTGGCTACACCTTC. It encodes CASSKTGLGGYTF.